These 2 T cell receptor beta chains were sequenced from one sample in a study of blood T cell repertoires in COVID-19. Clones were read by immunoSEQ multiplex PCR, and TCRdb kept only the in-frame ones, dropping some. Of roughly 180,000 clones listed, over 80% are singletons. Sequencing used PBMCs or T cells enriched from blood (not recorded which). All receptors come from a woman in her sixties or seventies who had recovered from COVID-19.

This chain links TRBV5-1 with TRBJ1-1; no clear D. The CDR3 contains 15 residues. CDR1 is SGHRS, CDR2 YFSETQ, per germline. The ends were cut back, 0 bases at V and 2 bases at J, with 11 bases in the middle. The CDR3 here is CASSLGRTGNTEAFF. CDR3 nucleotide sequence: TGCGCCAGCAGCTTGGGACGGACGGGAAACACTGAAGCTTTCTTT.

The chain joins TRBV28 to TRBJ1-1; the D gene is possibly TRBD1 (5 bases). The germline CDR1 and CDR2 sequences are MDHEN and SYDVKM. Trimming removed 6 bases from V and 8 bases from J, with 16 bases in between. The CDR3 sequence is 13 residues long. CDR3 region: CASRTVNRLEAFF. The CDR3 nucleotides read TGTGCCAGCAGAACCGTTAACAGGCTCGAAGCTTTCTTT.